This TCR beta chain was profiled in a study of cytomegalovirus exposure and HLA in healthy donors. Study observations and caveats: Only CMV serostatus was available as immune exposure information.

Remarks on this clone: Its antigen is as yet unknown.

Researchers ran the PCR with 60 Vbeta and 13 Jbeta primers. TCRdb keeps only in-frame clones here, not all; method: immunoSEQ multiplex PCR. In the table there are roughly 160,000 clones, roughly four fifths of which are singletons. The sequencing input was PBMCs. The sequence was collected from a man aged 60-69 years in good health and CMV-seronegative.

The CDR3 here is CASSLGQWNTEAFF. CDR3 nucleotide sequence: TGTGCCAGCTCACTCGGACAATGGAACACTGAAGCTTTCTTT. The chain links TRBV18 to TRBJ1-1; possibly TRBD1 for D (5 bases). This CDR3 spans 14 amino acids. The germline V gene has CDR1 KGHSH and CDR2 LQKENI. V was clipped by 4 bases and J by 1 base, with 10 bases between them. Combining the CDR3 with reference TRBV18 and TRBJ1-1 gives the whole variable domain NAGVMQNPRHLVRRRGQEARLRCSPMKGHSHVYWYRQLPEEGLKFMVYLQKENIIDESGMPKERFSAEFPKEGPSILRIQQVVRGDSAAYFCASSLGQWNTEAFFGQGTRLTVV.